This is a list of T cell receptor beta chains from one sample in a study of T cell repertoires in cytomegalovirus infection. Their cognate antigens are unknown. TCRdb called the reads again in MiXCR, with one record for every CDR3 protein. This table holds approximately 49,000 distinct CDR3 sequences, 20% to 25% found once. Specimen: CD8+ T cells from cultured PBMCs, collected from culture after CMV antigen stimulation. All receptors derive from a human donor in good health (CMV status not recorded). Some clones in this sample may be carry-over from other donors' samples. Both conserved end residues are part of each CDR3. A D gene is named only where the DNA matches it firmly. Rows give clone size only sometimes, using once, few, many, or a class for an expanded clone.

- TRBJ2-5 - TRBV12-3/TRBV12-4 TGTGCCAGCAGCTCACCCAACTCCCGGGAGACCCAGTACTTC CASSSPNSRETQYF
TRBD1 TRBJ2-7 few TRBV7-2 TGTGCCAGCAGCTTAAACCCGACAGGGGGCGGCTACGAGCAGTACTTC CASSLNPTGGGYEQYF
- TRBJ2-7 - TRBV7-9 TGTGCCAGCAGCTTAGCAGGCGACAGCTCCTACGAGCAGTACTTC CASSLAGDSSYEQYF
TRBD2 TRBJ2-7 - TRBV7-2 TGTGCCAGCAGCCGGGGGGAATACGAGCAGTACTTC CASSRGEYEQYF
TRBD2 TRBJ2-1 - TRBV3-1 TGTGCCAGCAGCCAAGAGGAACTAGCGAGAACCTACAATGAGCAGTTCTTC CASSQEELARTYNEQFF
TRBD2 TRBJ2-3 - TRBV7-2 TGTGCCAGCACCCAAGGGAGGGGAGCAGATACGCAGTATTTT CASTQGRGADTQYF
TRBD1 TRBJ2-1 few TRBV4-1 TGCGCCAGCAGCCAAAGTCACAGGGGGCAGTCCAATGAGCAGTTCTTC CASSQSHRGQSNEQFF
TRBD2 TRBJ2-1 few TRBV7-9 TGTGCCAGCAGCCCCATCGTCCTTACTAGCGGGAGCTCCTACAATGAGCAGTTCTTC CASSPIVLTSGSSYNEQFF
TRBD1 TRBJ2-7 many TRBV6-6 TGTGCCAGCAGTTCGACAGGGGTGACCTACGAGCAGTACTTC CASSSTGVTYEQYF
TRBD1 TRBJ2-7 few TRBV7-2 TGTGCCAGCAGCCCTGCCCGGGACAGGGAATACGAGCAGTACTTC CASSPARDREYEQYF
TRBD2 TRBJ2-2 - TRBV29-1 TGCAGCGTCGCCCCACTAGCGGGAGGGCCGGGCACCGGGGAGCTGTTTTTT CSVAPLAGGPGTGELFF
- TRBJ1-6 - TRBV4-2 TGTGCCAGCAGCCCAAACCCCGTTAGCAATTCACCCCTCCACTTT CASSPNPVSNSPLHF
TRBD2 TRBJ2-3 once TRBV4-3 TGCGCCAGCAGCCAAGGGACTAGAGGAGGCACAGATACGCAGTATTTT CASSQGTRGGTDTQYF
- TRBJ1-1 - TRBV7-2 TGTGCCAGCAGCCTAGCCGGGACAACCTCAAAGAGCACTGAAGCTTTCTTT CASSLAGTTSKSTEAFF
TRBD1 TRBJ1-6 - TRBV6-6 TGTGCCAGCACTAAATGGCAGGGGGGCTCACCCCTCCACTTT CASTKWQGGSPLHF
- TRBJ2-5 many TRBV7-2 TGTGCCAGCAGCTTAGGTGGTAGCTTCGAAGAGACCCAGTACTTC CASSLGGSFEETQYF
- TRBJ1-1 - TRBV11-2 TGTGCCAGCAGACAAGGACAGCGCATGAACACTGAAGCTTTCTTT CASRQGQRMNTEAFF
- TRBJ2-3 - TRBV20-1 TGCAGTGCTAGAGACTACCTGTACACAGATACGCAGTATTTT CSARDYLYTDTQYF
- TRBJ1-4 few TRBV6-1 TGTGCCAGCAGTGAAAGGGGTTTGACTCCCCGAGATGAAAAACTGTTTTTT CASSERGLTPRDEKLFF
- TRBJ2-7 many TRBV6-2/TRBV6-3 TGTGCCAGCAGTACCTCCTACGAGCAGTACTTC CASSTSYEQYF
- TRBJ1-1 few TRBV12-5 TGTGCTAGTGGTTTGATGTCGGGGGCTGAAGCTTTCTTT CASGLMSGAEAFF
- TRBJ2-1 - TRBV27 TGTGCCAGCAGTTTACGACTGGGGGGAGATGAGCAGTTCTTC CASSLRLGGDEQFF
- TRBJ2-1 - TRBV7-2 TGTGCCAGCTCAGAAAGGGGGAGGGCCGGTAATGAGCAGTTCTTC CASSERGRAGNEQFF
- TRBJ2-1 few TRBV11-3 TGTGCCAGCAGCTTAGAACCCTACAATGAGCAGTTCTTC CASSLEPYNEQFF
- TRBJ2-7 - TRBV6-6 TGTGCCAGCAGTTCCCTGGGGTCCATGGGGGAGCAGTACTTC CASSSLGSMGEQYF
- TRBJ2-5 - TRBV27 TGTGCCAGCAGTTCGAATCCCCAAGAGACCCAGTACTTC CASSSNPQETQYF
TRBD1 TRBJ2-7 - TRBV7-9 TGTGCCAGCAGCATAAACAGGGGAAGCGAGCAGTACTTC CASSINRGSEQYF
TRBD2 TRBJ2-3 many TRBV7-6 TGTGCCAGCAGCCTGGGGGGGGGTCCCACAGATACGCAGTATTTT CASSLGGGPTDTQYF
- TRBJ2-2 many TRBV6-5 TGTGCCAGCAGTTACTCGCAGGGGACGAACACCGGGGAGCTGTTTTTT CASSYSQGTNTGELFF
- TRBJ2-7 - TRBV7-9 TGTGCCAGCAGCTTCCGGGACGGTATCTACGAGCAGTACTTC CASSFRDGIYEQYF
TRBD1 TRBJ2-7 - TRBV7-2 TGTGCCAGCAGCTTAGTACAGGGGAGTTACGAGCAGTACTTC CASSLVQGSYEQYF
TRBD2 TRBJ2-2 - TRBV10-3 TGTGCCATCAGTGACGCTAGCGGGTTGAACACCGGGGAGCTGTTTTTT CAISDASGLNTGELFF
- TRBJ2-5 many TRBV6-5 TGTGCCAGCAGTTACTCGGAAGGGGCCGGGGAGACCCAGTACTTC CASSYSEGAGETQYF
- TRBJ2-7 - TRBV28 TGTGCCAGCAGTTTATTAGGGACAATATCGCGCGAGCAGTACTTC CASSLLGTISREQYF
- TRBJ2-2 - TRBV6-2/TRBV6-3 TGTGCCAGCAGTTACTCACTCCCCGGGGAGCTGTTTTTT CASSYSLPGELFF
TRBD2 TRBJ2-7 - TRBV27 TGTGCCAGCGGGCGGGGGGGGCGACTGACCTACGAGCAGTACTTC CASGRGGRLTYEQYF
- TRBJ1-4 - TRBV27 TGTGCCAGCAGTTATTCACCGGTCAAAAAACTGTTTTTT CASSYSPVKKLFF
- TRBJ1-1 few TRBV4-3 TGCGCCAGCAGCCAGGGACGGGGGGGCACTGAAGCTTTCTTT CASSQGRGGTEAFF
TRBD1 TRBJ2-3 - TRBV11-3 TGTGCCAGCCGGGACAGGGGATCCGATACGCAGTATTTT CASRDRGSDTQYF
- TRBJ2-1 - TRBV7-2 TGTGCCAGCAGCTTAGAACAAGGAGTAACTACCTACAATGAGCAGTTCTTC CASSLEQGVTTYNEQFF
- TRBJ2-7 few TRBV6-2/TRBV6-3 TGTGCCAGCAGGAAGGGGCAGAATGAGGCCTACGAGCAGTACTTC CASRKGQNEAYEQYF
- TRBJ2-7 - TRBV7-4 TGTGCCAGCAGCTTCCAGGGGGGCCTCTCCTACGAGCAGTACTTC CASSFQGGLSYEQYF
- TRBJ1-5 - TRBV7-8 TGTGCCAGCAGCTTAGTCGGGAAGCGGGATAGCAATCAGCCCCAGCATTTT CASSLVGKRDSNQPQHF
- TRBJ1-2 few TRBV24-1 TGTGCCACCAAGGGACCCCATGACTATGGCTACACCTTC CATKGPHDYGYTF
TRBD1 TRBJ2-7 - TRBV7-2 TGTGCCAGCAGCTTAGGTGGACAGGGGGCGCGATACGAGCAGTACTTC CASSLGGQGARYEQYF
TRBD2 TRBJ2-7 - TRBV20-1 TGCAGTGCGAAAGCGGGGACCTCCTACGAGCAGTACTTC CSAKAGTSYEQYF
TRBD1 TRBJ1-2 - TRBV5-4 TGTGCCAGCAGCGACCGGGACAGGGGTTATGGCTACACCTTC CASSDRDRGYGYTF
TRBD2 TRBJ2-7 - TRBV7-6 TGTGCCAGCAGCTTAGGGGGGAGGGGATACGAGCAGTACTTC CASSLGGRGYEQYF
- TRBJ2-2 few TRBV7-8 TGTGCCAGCAGCTTCGCCGGGGAGCTGTTTTTT CASSFAGELFF
TRBD1 TRBJ1-1 - TRBV28 TGTGCCAGCAGTTTAGACACCTTGGGACAGGGGTACGGGAACACTGAAGCTTTCTTT CASSLDTLGQGYGNTEAFF
- TRBJ1-4 - TRBV12-3/TRBV12-4 TGTGCCGTTAGGCGGGATAATGAAAAACTGTTTTTT CAVRRDNEKLFF
TRBD1 TRBJ1-2 - TRBV20-1 TGCAGTGCTAGAGATCTCGGGACAGGGGGCTTTGGCTACACCTTC CSARDLGTGGFGYTF
- TRBJ2-5 - TRBV20-1 TGCAGTGCTAGAGAAGGTTCCCGCTGGCAAATAGGAGAGACCCAGTACTTC CSAREGSRWQIGETQYF
- TRBJ2-3 - TRBV6-2/TRBV6-3 TGTGCCAGCAGTCAACAGGGTACCTTCTACCCTCCGCAGTATTTT CASSQQGTFYPPQYF
- TRBJ2-3 - TRBV7-9 TGTGCCAGCAGCTTCCCGGGACCTTGGGATACGCAGTATTTT CASSFPGPWDTQYF
- TRBJ2-1 - TRBV27 TGTGCCAGCGGCTCGCGGGATATCTACAATGAGCAGTTCTTC CASGSRDIYNEQFF
- TRBJ2-7 few TRBV19 TGTGCCAGTAGCTGGGACTCGCAACCGCGGGAGCAGTACTTC CASSWDSQPREQYF
- TRBJ2-7 many TRBV7-7 TGTGCCAGCAGCTTAGCCGACGGCCCCTACGAGCAGTACTTC CASSLADGPYEQYF
- TRBJ1-2 - TRBV7-9 TGTGCCAGCAGCTTCGTCGTGGGCCCCAGTGGTCATAGAGATGGCTACACCTTC CASSFVVGPSGHRDGYTF
- TRBJ2-1 - TRBV9 TGTGCCAGCAGTGAAGGGTATGAGCAGTTCTTC CASSEGYEQFF